This record covers a single TCR beta chain. What this receptor recognizes is not known. No per-base quality is available; no much larger clone lies one base away. The immunoSEQ Assay, a bias-controlled multiplex PCR, was used to amplify TCRbeta CDR3 regions from genomic DNA. Per the authors' processing: Nucleated cell counts per sample were estimated from amplification of reference gene primers within the assay. Sequence reads were collapsed and filtered to measure the absolute abundance of every unique TCRbeta CDR3 rearrangement. For each sample, productive Simpson clonality was calculated by taking the square root of Simpson's diversity index across productive rearrangements. TCRdb re-hosts the immuneACCESS table, in-frame sequences only. Its copies lack some clones; in the studies checked, an unresolved V gene accounts for under half of them, and the cause for the rest is not known. That table supplies the V and J calls and clone size; D and trimming were determined from the DNA. In this sample the table shows roughly 150,000 clones, about 85% of which occur a single time. Jointly, the top ten make up roughly 8% of the sample.

The junction carries 13 bases between V and J, which are trimmed by 7 bases and 1 base respectively. The CDR3, from cysteine to phenylalanine, totals 14 residues. Of all the DNA, just the CDR3 is kept, 42 bases in frame from base 1. CDR1 and CDR2 (MNHEY, SMNVEV) derive from the germline V gene (reference sequence). The data stem from a study of blood T cell repertoires in COVID-19 (TCRdb year 2020). General notes on the study: The collaborator samples originated in the United States, Italy and Spain and spanned the acute and convalescent phases of COVID-19. Samples were obtained from the ongoing ImmuneRACE study (first 160 participants) and from about 1,300 subjects provided by 6 global collaborators. The repertoires were released in a freely available public database intended as a resource for research on the immune response to SARS-CoV-2. Nearly every sample came with metadata listing a de-identified subject ID, COVID-19 status, age in years and sex. The prospective study material was composed of cDNA or gDNA derived from T cells, B-cell-depleted T cells, or PBMCs. Where available, HLA class I and class II types were taken from metadata supplied by the sample provider and were not determined by assay-based typing. Subjects who had been exposed to COVID-19, were actively infected with it, or had recovered from it provided the deeply sampled blood TCRbeta repertoires that made up the dataset. The investigation overall reported the following: Clinical and demographic metadata were provided uncurated, with the amount varying by source and participant.

Participants in the prospective study were aged about 18 to 95 years, lived in over 20 United States geographic areas, and enrolled through a virtual design. In the prospective study, participants were assigned to cohorts based on the clinical history participants reported in a screening survey and a study questionnaire. For ImmuneRACE Cohort 3, a participant was defined as recovered based on two consecutive negative NP/OP PCR tests, clearance by a healthcare professional, or resolution of symptoms. In the prospective study, mobile phlebotomists collected whole blood, serum and a nasopharyngeal or oropharyngeal swab from each participant. Participants in the prospective study had the option to provide additional blood draws and questionnaires over an approximately 2-month period. Before DNA extraction, blood samples from the prospective study were shipped at room temperature or frozen.

Sequences were obtained from PBMCs or T cells enriched from blood (not recorded which). In this chain, TRBV27 is recombined with TRBJ1-1; no D gene call is confident. The receptor's source is a woman in her 50s who had recovered from COVID-19. The encoded CDR3 is CASNPMPRNTEAFF. The nucleotides read TGTGCCAGCAACCCTATGCCACGGAACACTGAAGCTTTCTTT.